The 13 T cell receptor beta chains below come from one sample, sequenced in a study of PD-L1 blockade in urothelial cancer (dated by TCRdb to between 2016 and 2019). What the time point label conveys for this sample: pretreatment peripheral blood. Libraries came from the immunoSEQ multiplex PCR assay. TCRdb holds this immuneACCESS table with in-frame rearrangements only. Some clones are missing; in checked studies, unresolved V genes explain under half, and the rest has no known cause. This sample lists tens of thousands of clones; 84% were detected once. The leading ten clones occupy approximately 10% of the sample. The sequencing here drew on PBMCs, taken around atezolizumab (anti-PD-L1) treatment. The receptors come from a woman between 65 and 79 years old with urothelial cancer.

The CDR3 region is CASSPRTVNYGYTF. For the CDR3, the DNA is TGTGCCAGCAGCCCTCGGACAGTTAACTATGGCTACACCTTC. V usage is TRBV9 and J usage is TRBJ1-2, with D tentatively TRBD1 (6 bases). With 4 bases removed from V and 1 base from J, the gap between germline ends came to 11 bases. Germline V gene lookup returns CDR1 SGDLS and CDR2 YYNGEE. The CDR3 has 14 residues.

This chain connects TRBV5-1 to TRBJ2-2, with D possibly matching TRBD1 (5 bases). Germline V gives CDR1 SGHRS, CDR2 YFSETQ. The CDR3 has 15 amino acids. The ends were cut back, 3 bases at V and 4 bases at J, with 13 bases in the middle. CDR3 bases: TGCGCCAGCAGCTGGGATGGACAAATCACCGGGGAGCTGTTTTTT. Its translation is CASSWDGQITGELFF.

The chain recombines TRBV19 with TRBJ2-1; D is perhaps TRBD2 (5 bases). Trimming shortened V by 3 bases and J by 5 bases, and 14 bases separated the two germline ends. CDR1 and CDR2 (germline): LNHDA, SQIVND (reference sequence). The CDR3 spans 15 residues. This CDR3 is CASSILLPGNNEQFF. DNA for the CDR3: TGTGCCAGTAGTATTTTACTCCCGGGGAACAATGAGCAGTTCTTC. Looking up the rest from reference TRBV19 and TRBJ2-1 gives the full variable domain: DGGITQSPKYLFRKEGQNVTLSCEQNLNHDAMYWYRQDPGQGLRLIYYSQIVNDFQKGDIAEGYSVSREKKESFPLTVTSAQKNPTAFYLCASSILLPGNNEQFFGPGTRLTVL.

The CDR3 DNA follows: TGCGCCAGCAGTCACCATTATCCCGATTCGATTCGGACAGGGGCCCCCTACGAGCAGTACTTC. This codes for CASSHHYPDSIRTGAPYEQYF. The chain is built from TRBV23-1 and TRBJ2-7; 9 bases map to TRBD1. TRBV23-1 is given ORF status, its function remaining uncertain. V was pared by 3 bases and J by 2 bases, with 23 bases of the junction left unmatched. The CDR3 has 21 amino acids.

This chain connects TRBV30 to TRBJ1-2, with TRBD1 identical over 7 bases. Germline assignment: CDR1 GTSNPN and CDR2 SVGIG (reference sequence). This CDR3 comprises 12 residues. V was pared by 5 bases and J by 7 bases, with 7 bases of the junction left unmatched. CDR3 nucleotides: TGTGCCTGGGCGGGACAGTCAAGTGGCTACACCTTC. Translation: CAWAGQSSGYTF.

This clone was observed a handful of times. The V call is TRBV9, the J call TRBJ2-7, with a weak D call TRBD2 (5 bases). V gave up 0 bases and J gave up 3 bases, with 19 bases separating them. This CDR3 spans 17 amino acids. Germline lookup yields CDR1 SGDLS and CDR2 YYNGEE. The CDR3 DNA reads TGTGCCAGCAGCGTAGGCTCCTCGCGGGCGGCAGACTACGAGCAGTACTTC. Its protein product is CASSVGSSRAADYEQYF.

The chain couples TRBV4-1 to TRBJ2-3, with a possible D match to TRBD1 (5 bases). Germline CDR1 reads MGHRA; CDR2 reads YSYEKL. CDR3 length equals 15 residues. The germline V and J ends were trimmed by 4 bases and 3 bases, with 14 bases remaining between them. CDR3 region: CASSLQVYGTDTQYF. CDR3 in DNA: TGCGCCAGCAGCCTACAGGTATATGGTACAGATACGCAGTATTTT.

V usage is TRBV9 and J usage is TRBJ1-6; 9 positions agree with TRBD1. The CDR3 consists of 18 residues. The germline gives CDR1 SGDLS, CDR2 YYNGEE. With 0 bases clipped from V and 1 base from J, the junction kept 5 bases outside the gene matches. The CDR3 region has the DNA TGTGCCAGCAGCGTAGAGCCACAGGGGGCTTCCTATAATTCACCCCTCCACTTT. Its protein is CASSVEPQGASYNSPLHF.

The CDR3 region is CASSLSGGWYNEQFF. CDR3 nucleotides: TGTGCCAGCAGTTTATCCGGCGGGTGGTACAATGAGCAGTTCTTC. This chain connects TRBV27 to TRBJ2-1; D possibly corresponds to TRBD2 (5 bases). The CDR3 is made up of 15 amino acids. The V and J ends lost 0 bases and 4 bases respectively, with 10 bases between them. CDR1 is MNHEY, CDR2 SMNVEV, per germline (reference sequence).

This rearrangement joins TRBV7-9 to TRBJ2-2, with TRBD1 identical over 8 bases. Germline lookup yields CDR1 SEHNR and CDR2 FQNEAQ (reference sequence). V shed 6 bases and J 7 bases; nucleotides not matched to a gene: 4. The CDR3 covers 13 residues. The CDR3 DNA reads TGTGCCAGCAGTTACAGGGGGATCGGGGAGCTGTTTTTT. It yields the protein CASSYRGIGELFF. Variable domain in full (rest from reference TRBV7-9 and TRBJ2-2): DTGVSQNPRHKITKRGQNVTFRCDPISEHNRLYWYRQTLGQGPEFLTYFQNEAQLEKSRLLSDRFSAERPKGSFSTLEIQRTEQGDSAMYLCASSYRGIGELFFGEGSRLTVL.

The chain couples TRBV15 to TRBJ2-7, with TRBD2 as a possible D gene (6 bases). Trimming removed 0 bases from V and 3 bases from J, with 12 bases in between. The germline gives CDR1 LNHNV, CDR2 YYDKDF (reference sequence). The length of the CDR3 is 15 residues. The CDR3 region is CATSRDWRVGYEQYF. For the CDR3, the DNA is TGTGCCACCAGCAGAGATTGGAGGGTTGGCTACGAGCAGTACTTC.

This sequence joins TRBV4-1 and TRBJ2-7, with D maybe TRBD2 (5 bases). V lost 1 base and J 2 bases, leaving 9 bases between the germline ends. The CDR3 length is 14 residues. Germline V gives CDR1 MGHRA, CDR2 YSYEKL. In DNA, the CDR3 is TGCGCCAGCAGCCAAGTATCCGGGGCCTACGAGCAGTACTTC. Residues: CASSQVSGAYEQYF.

The chain is built from TRBV29-1 and TRBJ2-1; possibly TRBD1 for D (6 bases). The germline CDR1 and CDR2 sequences are SQVTM and ANQGSEA. With 4 bases removed from V and 10 bases from J, the gap between germline ends came to 17 bases. This CDR3 has 13 amino acids. CDR3 DNA: TGCAGCGTTGTGCCGCCAGGGGCAGGGGAGCAGTTCTTC. This codes for CSVVPPGAGEQFF.